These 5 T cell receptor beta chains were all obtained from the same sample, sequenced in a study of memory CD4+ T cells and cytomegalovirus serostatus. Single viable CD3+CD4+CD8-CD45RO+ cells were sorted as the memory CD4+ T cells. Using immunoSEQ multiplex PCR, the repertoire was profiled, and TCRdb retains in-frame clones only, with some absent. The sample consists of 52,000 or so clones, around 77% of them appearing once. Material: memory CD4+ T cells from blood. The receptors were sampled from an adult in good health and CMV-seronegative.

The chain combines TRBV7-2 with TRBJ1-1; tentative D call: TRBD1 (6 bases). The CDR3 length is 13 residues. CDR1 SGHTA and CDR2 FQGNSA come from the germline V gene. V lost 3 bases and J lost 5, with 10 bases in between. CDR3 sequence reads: CASSFKGGTEAFF. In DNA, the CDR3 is TGTGCCAGCAGCTTCAAGGGGGGGACTGAAGCTTTCTTT.

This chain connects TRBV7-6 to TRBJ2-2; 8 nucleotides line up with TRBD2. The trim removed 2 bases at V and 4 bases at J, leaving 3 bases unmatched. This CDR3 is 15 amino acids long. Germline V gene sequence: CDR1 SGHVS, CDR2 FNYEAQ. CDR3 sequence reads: CASSLPSGGTGELFF. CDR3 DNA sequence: TGTGCCAGCAGCTTACCGAGCGGGGGCACCGGGGAGCTGTTTTTT.

CDR3 in DNA: TGTGCCAGCAGCGGCCGCCAGGGTGCTGCTGGAAACACCATATATTTT. As protein: CASSGRQGAAGNTIYF. The gene calls are TRBV9 and TRBJ1-3, with D possibly TRBD1 on 5 matching bases. This CDR3 region has 16 residues. Germline lookup yields CDR1 SGDLS and CDR2 YYNGEE. The V end was cut by 3 bases, the J end by 2 bases, with 15 bases between. Variable domain in full (rest from reference TRBV9 and TRBJ1-3): DSGVTQTPKHLITATGQRVTLRCSPRSGDLSVYWYQQSLDQGLQFLIQYYNGEERAKGNILERFSAQQFPDLHSELNLSSLELGDSALYFCASSGRQGAAGNTIYFGEGSWLTVV.

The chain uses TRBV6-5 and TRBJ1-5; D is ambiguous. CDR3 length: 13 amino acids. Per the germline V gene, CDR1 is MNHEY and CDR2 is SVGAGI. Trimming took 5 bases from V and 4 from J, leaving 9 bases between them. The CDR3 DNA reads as TGTGCCAGCAGTGTATCGGGGAATCAGCCCCAGCATTTT. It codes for CASSVSGNQPQHF.

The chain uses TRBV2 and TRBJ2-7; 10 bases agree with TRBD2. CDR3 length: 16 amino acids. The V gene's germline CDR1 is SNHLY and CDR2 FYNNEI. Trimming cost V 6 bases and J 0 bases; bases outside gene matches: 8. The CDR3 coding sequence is TGTGCCAGCAGGCCGATCGGACTAGCGGCCTCCTACGAGCAGTACTTC. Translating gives CASRPIGLAASYEQYF.